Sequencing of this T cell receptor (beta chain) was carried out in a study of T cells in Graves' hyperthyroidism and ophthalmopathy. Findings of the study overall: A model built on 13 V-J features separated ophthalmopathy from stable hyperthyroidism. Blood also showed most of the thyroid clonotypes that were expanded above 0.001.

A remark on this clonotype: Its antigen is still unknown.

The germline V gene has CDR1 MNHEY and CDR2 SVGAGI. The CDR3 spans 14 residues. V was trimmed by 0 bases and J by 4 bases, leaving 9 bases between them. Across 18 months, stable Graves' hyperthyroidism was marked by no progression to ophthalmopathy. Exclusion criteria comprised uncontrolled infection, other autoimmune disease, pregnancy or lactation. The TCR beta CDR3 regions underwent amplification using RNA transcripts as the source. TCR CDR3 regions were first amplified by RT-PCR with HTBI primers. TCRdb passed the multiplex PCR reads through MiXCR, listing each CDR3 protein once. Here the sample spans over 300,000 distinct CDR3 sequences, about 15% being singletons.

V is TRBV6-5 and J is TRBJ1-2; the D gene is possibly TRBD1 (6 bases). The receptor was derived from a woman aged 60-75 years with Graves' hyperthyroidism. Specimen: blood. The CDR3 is CASSYSGTTYGYTF. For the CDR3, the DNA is TGTGCCAGCAGTTACTCAGGGACAACCTATGGCTACACCTTC.